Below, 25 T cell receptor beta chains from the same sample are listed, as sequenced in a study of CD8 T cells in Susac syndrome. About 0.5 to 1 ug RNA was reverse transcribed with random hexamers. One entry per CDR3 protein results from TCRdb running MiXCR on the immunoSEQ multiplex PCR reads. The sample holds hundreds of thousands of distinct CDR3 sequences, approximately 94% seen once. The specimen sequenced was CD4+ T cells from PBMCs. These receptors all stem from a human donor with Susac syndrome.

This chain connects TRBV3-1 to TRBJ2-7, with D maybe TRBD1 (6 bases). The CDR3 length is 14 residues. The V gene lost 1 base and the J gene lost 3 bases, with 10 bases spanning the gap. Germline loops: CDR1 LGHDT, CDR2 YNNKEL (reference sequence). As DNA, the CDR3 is TGTGCCAGCAGCCAAGGACAGGAGGACTACGAGCAGTACTTC. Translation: CASSQGQEDYEQYF.

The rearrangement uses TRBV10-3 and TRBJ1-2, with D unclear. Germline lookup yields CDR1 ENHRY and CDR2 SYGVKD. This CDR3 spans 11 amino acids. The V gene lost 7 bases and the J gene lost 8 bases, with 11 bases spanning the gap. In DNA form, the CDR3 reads TGTGCCATCAAAGACCCTGAAGGCTACACCTTC. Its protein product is CAIKDPEGYTF.

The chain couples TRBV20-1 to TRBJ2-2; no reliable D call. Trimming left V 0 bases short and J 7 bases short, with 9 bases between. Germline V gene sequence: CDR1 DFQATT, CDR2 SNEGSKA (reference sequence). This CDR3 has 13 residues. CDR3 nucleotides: TGCAGTGCTAGAGATGGGCTGGACGGGGAGCTGTTTTTT. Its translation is CSARDGLDGELFF.

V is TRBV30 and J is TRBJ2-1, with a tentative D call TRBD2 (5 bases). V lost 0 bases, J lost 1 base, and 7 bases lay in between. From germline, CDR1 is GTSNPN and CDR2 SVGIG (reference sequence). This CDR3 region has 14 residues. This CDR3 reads CAWSVRTSYNEQFF. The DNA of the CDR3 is TGTGCCTGGAGTGTAAGGACTTCCTACAATGAGCAGTTCTTC.

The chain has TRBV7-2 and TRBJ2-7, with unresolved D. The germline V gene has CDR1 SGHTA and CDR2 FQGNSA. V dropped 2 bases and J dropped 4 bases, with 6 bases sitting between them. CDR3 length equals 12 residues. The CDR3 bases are TGTGCCAGCAGCTTACTGGTGTACGAGCAGTACTTC. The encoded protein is CASSLLVYEQYF.

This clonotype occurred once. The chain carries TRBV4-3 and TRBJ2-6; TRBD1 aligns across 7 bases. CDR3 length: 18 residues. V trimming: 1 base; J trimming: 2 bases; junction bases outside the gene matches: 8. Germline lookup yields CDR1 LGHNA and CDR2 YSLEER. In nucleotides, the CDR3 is TGCGCCAGCAGCCAAGGGCCACCAGGGGGTGCTGGGGCCAACGTCCTGACTTTC. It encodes CASSQGPPGGAGANVLTF.

CDR3 in DNA: TGTGCCAGCAGCGAATCAGTCCAAGAGACCCAGTACTTC. Translated: CASSESVQETQYF. The J gene is TRBJ2-5, the V gene TRBV9; no reliable D call. The V end was cut by 3 bases, the J end by 1 base, with 7 bases between. The CDR3 is 13 residues long. CDR1 is SGDLS, CDR2 YYNGEE, per germline.

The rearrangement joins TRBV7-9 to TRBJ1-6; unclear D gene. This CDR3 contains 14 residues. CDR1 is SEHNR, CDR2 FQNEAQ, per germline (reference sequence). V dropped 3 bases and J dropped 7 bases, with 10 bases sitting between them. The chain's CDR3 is CASSFGYRNSPLHF. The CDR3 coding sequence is TGTGCCAGCAGCTTTGGGTACCGGAATTCACCCCTCCACTTT.

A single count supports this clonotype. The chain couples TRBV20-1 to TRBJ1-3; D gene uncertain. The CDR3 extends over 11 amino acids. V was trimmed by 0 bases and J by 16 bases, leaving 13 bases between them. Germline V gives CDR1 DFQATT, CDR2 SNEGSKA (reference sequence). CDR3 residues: CSARDRRENYF. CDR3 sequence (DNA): TGCAGTGCTAGAGATAGAAGAGAGAACTATTTT.

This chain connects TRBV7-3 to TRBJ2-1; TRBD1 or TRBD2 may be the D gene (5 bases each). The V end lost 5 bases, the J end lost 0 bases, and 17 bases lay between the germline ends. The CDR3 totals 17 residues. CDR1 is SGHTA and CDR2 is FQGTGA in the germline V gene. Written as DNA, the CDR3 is TGTGCCAGCAGCCCCGGGACCAGCCCCAGCTCCTACAATGAGCAGTTCTTC. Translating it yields CASSPGTSPSSYNEQFF.

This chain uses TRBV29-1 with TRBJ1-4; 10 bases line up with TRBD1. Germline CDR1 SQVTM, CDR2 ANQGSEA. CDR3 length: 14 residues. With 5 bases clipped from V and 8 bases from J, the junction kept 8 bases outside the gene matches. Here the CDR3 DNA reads TGCAGCGTTTCTACCGGGACAGGGGCAGAAAAACTGTTTTTT. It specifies CSVSTGTGAEKLFF. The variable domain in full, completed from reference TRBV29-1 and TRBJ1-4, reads SAVISQKPSRDICQRGTSLTIQCQVDSQVTMMFWYRQQPGQSLTLIATANQGSEATYESGFVIDKFPISRPNLTFSTLTVSNMSPEDSSIYLCSVSTGTGAEKLFFGSGTQLSVL.

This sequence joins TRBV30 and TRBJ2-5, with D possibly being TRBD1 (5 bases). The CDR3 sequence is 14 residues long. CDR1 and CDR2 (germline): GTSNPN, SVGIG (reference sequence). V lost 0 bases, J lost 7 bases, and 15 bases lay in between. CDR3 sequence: CAWSVPGRAGTQYF. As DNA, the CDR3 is TGTGCCTGGAGTGTCCCGGGCAGGGCAGGGACCCAGTACTTC.

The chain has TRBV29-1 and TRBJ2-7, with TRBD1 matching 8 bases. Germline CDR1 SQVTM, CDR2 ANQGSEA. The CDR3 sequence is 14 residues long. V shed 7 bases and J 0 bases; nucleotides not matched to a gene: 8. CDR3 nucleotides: TGCAGCGCCGGGGTCGGGACAGGCTCCTACGAGCAGTACTTC. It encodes CSAGVGTGSYEQYF.

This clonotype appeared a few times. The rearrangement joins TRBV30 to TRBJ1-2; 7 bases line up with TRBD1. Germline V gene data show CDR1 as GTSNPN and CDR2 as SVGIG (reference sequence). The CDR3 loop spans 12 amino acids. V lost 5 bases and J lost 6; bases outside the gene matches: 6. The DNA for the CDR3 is TGTGCCTGGCTTGGGACAGCTGATGGCTACACCTTC. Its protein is CAWLGTADGYTF.

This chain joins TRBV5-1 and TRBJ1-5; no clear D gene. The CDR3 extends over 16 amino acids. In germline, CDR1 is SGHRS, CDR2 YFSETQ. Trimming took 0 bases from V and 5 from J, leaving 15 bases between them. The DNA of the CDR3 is TGCGCCAGCAGCTTGGGGGCAGCTAACCCCCATCAGCCCCAGCATTTT. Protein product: CASSLGAANPHQPQHF.

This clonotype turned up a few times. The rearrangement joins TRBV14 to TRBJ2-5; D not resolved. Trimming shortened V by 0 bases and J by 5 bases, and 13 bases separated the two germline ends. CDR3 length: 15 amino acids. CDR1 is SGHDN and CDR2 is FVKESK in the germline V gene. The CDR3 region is CASSQDSSLGETQYF. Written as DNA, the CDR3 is TGTGCCAGCAGCCAAGATTCGAGTTTGGGGGAGACCCAGTACTTC.

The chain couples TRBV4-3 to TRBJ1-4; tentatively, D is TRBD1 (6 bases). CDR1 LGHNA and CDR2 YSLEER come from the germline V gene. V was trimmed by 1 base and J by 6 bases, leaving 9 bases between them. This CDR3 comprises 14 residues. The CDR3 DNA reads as TGCGCCAGCAGCCAAGTGGGGGGGCATGAAAAACTGTTTTTT. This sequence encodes CASSQVGGHEKLFF.

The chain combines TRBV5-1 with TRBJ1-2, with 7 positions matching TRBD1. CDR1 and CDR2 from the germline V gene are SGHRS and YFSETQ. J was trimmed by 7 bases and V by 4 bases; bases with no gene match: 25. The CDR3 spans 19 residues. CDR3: CASSPRSTAYRGFEGGYTF. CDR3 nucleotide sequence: TGCGCCAGCAGCCCACGTTCAACAGCTTACAGGGGCTTCGAAGGTGGCTACACCTTC.

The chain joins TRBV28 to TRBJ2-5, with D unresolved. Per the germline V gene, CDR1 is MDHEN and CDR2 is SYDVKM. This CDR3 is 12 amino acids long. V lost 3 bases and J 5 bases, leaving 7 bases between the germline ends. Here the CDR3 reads CASSLRSETQYF. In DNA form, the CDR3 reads TGTGCCAGCAGTTTGAGGTCCGAGACCCAGTACTTC.

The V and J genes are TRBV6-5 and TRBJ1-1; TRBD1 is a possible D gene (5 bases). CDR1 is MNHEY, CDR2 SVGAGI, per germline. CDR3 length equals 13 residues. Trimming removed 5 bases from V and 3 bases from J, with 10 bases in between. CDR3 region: CASSRTQDTEAFF. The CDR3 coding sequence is TGTGCCAGCAGTAGGACACAGGACACTGAAGCTTTCTTT.

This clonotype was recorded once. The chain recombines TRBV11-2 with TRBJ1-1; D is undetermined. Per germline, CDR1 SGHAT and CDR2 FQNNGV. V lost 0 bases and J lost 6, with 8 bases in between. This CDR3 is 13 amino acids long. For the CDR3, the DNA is TGTGCCAGCAGCTTAGATTTGAGCCCTGAAGCTTTCTTT. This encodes CASSLDLSPEAFF.

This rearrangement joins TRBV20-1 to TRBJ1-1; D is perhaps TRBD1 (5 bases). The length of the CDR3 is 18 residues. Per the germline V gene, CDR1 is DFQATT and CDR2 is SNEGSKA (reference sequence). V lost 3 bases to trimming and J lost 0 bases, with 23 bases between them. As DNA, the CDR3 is TGCAGTGCTAGGCCGGGGCCCGAGATACTCGCCTTGAACACTGAAGCTTTCTTT. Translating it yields CSARPGPEILALNTEAFF.

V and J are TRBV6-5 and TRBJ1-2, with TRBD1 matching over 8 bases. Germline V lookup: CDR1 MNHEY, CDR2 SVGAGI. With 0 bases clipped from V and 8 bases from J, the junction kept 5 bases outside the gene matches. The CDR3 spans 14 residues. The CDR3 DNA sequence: TGTGCCAGCAGTTACTCTCCAGGGGGCGACGGCTACACCTTC. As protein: CASSYSPGGDGYTF.

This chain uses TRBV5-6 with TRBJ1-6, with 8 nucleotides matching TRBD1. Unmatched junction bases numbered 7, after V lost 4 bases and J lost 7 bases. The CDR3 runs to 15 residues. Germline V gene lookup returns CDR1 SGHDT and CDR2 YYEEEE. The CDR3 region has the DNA TGTGCCAGCAGCCCTAGACAGGGGAGGAATTCACCCCTCCACTTT. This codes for CASSPRQGRNSPLHF.

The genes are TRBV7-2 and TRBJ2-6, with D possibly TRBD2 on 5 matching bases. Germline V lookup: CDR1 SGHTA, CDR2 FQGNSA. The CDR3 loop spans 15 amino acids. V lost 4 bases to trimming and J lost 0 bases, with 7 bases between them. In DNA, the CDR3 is TGTGCCAGCAGCTCGGGGAGCTCTGGGGCCAACGTCCTGACTTTC. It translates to CASSSGSSGANVLTF.